In this sample, the clone carrying this T cell receptor beta chain turned up once. The V end was cut by 0 bases, the J end by 8 bases, with 11 bases between. CDR3 length: 14 residues. Germline-derived CDR1 and CDR2 are LNHNV and YYDKDF (reference sequence). Each CDR3 protein is one row after TCRdb ran MiXCR on the 5' RACE reads. Of about 620,000 distinct CDR3 sequences detected, roughly 18% appear once; the ten largest clones hold around 13%. This record belongs to a study of T-cell memory formation after mild COVID-19. V usage is TRBV15 and J usage is TRBJ2-1, with a weak D call TRBD1 (6 bases). The source of this sequence is an adult woman who had mild COVID-19 (a few samples of this study predate the infection). Cell type and time point are not known. The material sequenced was PBMCs or a T cell subset sorted from them (not recorded which). The CDR3 loop is CATSRDTGNDEQFF. CDR3 sequence (DNA): TGTGCCACCAGCAGAGACACAGGGAACGATGAGCAGTTCTTC.